Shown below are 21 T cell receptor beta chains from a single sample sequenced in a study of T cell repertoires in cytomegalovirus infection. One entry per CDR3 protein results from TCRdb running MiXCR on the reads. The table lists some 270,000 distinct CDR3 sequences, about 20% of them singletons. Their antigen targets remain unknown. The source material was cultured PBMCs, sampled from culture after CMV antigen stimulation. The receptors here all came from a human donor in good health (CMV status not recorded). Some clones in this sample may be carry-over from other donors' samples.

This clonotype came up a few times. J is TRBJ2-7 and V is TRBV10-2, with D perhaps matching TRBD1 (5 bases). The CDR3 totals 14 residues. Germline CDR1 and CDR2: WSHSY and SAAADI. With 2 bases removed from V and 0 bases from J, the gap between germline ends came to 8 bases. CDR3 sequence (DNA): TGCGCCAGCAGTGAGCCAGGGATCTCCTACGAGCAGTACGTC. Its translation: CASSEPGISYEQYV.

The rearrangement links TRBV3-1 to TRBJ1-2, with D perhaps TRBD1 (5 bases). V lost 1 base to trimming and J lost 6 bases, with 6 bases between them. Germline CDR1 LGHDT, CDR2 YNNKEL (reference sequence). The CDR3 sequence is 12 residues long. The CDR3 spells CASSQGGDGYTF. CDR3 DNA sequence: TGTGCCAGCAGCCAAGGAGGGGATGGCTACACCTTC.

This rearrangement joins TRBV2 to TRBJ1-5, with D uncertain. CDR1 and CDR2 (germline): SNHLY, FYNNEI. V lost 5 bases and J 4 bases, leaving 6 bases between the germline ends. This CDR3 spans 12 amino acids. CDR3 in DNA: TGTGCCAGCAGTCCACAAAATCAGCCCCAGCATTTT. It translates to CASSPQNQPQHF.

This clonotype was found a few times. The chain links TRBV5-6 to TRBJ2-5; 9 nucleotides align to TRBD2. The CDR3 contains 14 residues. The junction had 9 bases not matched to a gene; V was cut back by 7 bases and J by 5 bases. Germline V gene data show CDR1 as SGHDT and CDR2 as YYEEEE. CDR3 amino acids: CASGGTSPRETQYF. The CDR3 DNA reads TGTGCCAGCGGGGGGACTAGCCCTCGGGAGACCCAGTACTTC.

This clonotype has just a few counts. The chain joins TRBV11-2 to TRBJ1-2; maybe TRBD1 (5 bases). V shed 4 bases and J shed 8 bases, with 11 bases lying between them. Per the germline V gene, CDR1 is SGHAT and CDR2 is FQNNGV. The CDR3 totals 12 residues. The DNA for the CDR3 is TGTGCCAGCAGCTACGGGGCAGGAGGCTACACCTTC. Encoded protein: CASSYGAGGYTF.

The rearrangement links TRBV6-2 or TRBV6-3 to TRBJ2-1; 9 nucleotides align to TRBD1. CDR3 size: 16 residues. J lost 7 bases, V lost 6 bases, and 13 bases had no gene match. Germline V lookup: CDR1 MNHEY, CDR2 SVGEGT. Here the CDR3 reads CASRPPGQGFQNEQFF. CDR3 nucleotides: TGTGCCAGCAGACCCCCGGGACAGGGTTTTCAAAATGAGCAGTTCTTC.

This rearrangement joins TRBV28 to TRBJ2-3; 7 bases are a match to TRBD1. With 4 bases clipped from V and 6 bases from J, the junction kept 7 bases outside the gene matches. The CDR3 has 14 amino acids. Per germline, CDR1 MDHEN and CDR2 SYDVKM. The CDR3 nucleotides are TGTGCCAGCAGTTCCAGGGGGACCCGCGATACGCAGTATTTT. This sequence encodes CASSSRGTRDTQYF.

J is TRBJ1-1 and V is TRBV3-1; D remains ambiguous. The CDR3 is 11 residues long. Trimming pared 2 bases from V and 4 bases from J, leaving 2 bases between. Germline values: CDR1 LGHDT, CDR2 YNNKEL (reference sequence). The CDR3: CASSQLTEAFF. The CDR3 nucleotides read TGTGCCAGCAGCCAACTCACTGAAGCTTTCTTT.

The V and J genes are TRBV7-9 and TRBJ2-2; 8 bases fit TRBD1. The CDR3 is made up of 15 amino acids. Germline-derived CDR1 and CDR2 are SEHNR and FQNEAQ (reference sequence). With 5 bases clipped from V and 0 bases from J, the junction kept 2 bases outside the gene matches. CDR3: CASSQTGANTGELFF. DNA of the CDR3: TGTGCCAGCAGCCAGACAGGGGCGAACACCGGGGAGCTGTTTTTT.

This clonotype was counted a few times. The gene calls are TRBV5-1 and TRBJ1-5; possibly TRBD1 for D (6 bases). V was trimmed by 4 bases and J by 4 bases, leaving 15 bases between them. The germline V gene has CDR1 SGHRS and CDR2 YFSETQ. The length of the CDR3 is 15 residues. CDR3 sequence (DNA): TGCGCCAGCAGCCCGGGAAGCGGGACAAATCAGCCCCAGCATTTT. It encodes CASSPGSGTNQPQHF.

This clonotype was recorded many times. The rearrangement joins TRBV7-8 to TRBJ1-1; D may be TRBD1 (5 bases). Germline CDR1 and CDR2: SGHVS and FQNEAQ. V gave up 5 bases and J gave up 11 bases, with 21 bases separating them. The CDR3 loop spans 14 amino acids. The CDR3 region is CASSPIGPTGGAFF. The CDR3 DNA follows: TGTGCCAGCAGCCCAATAGGGCCAACGGGGGGGGCTTTCTTT. Supplemented by reference TRBV7-8 and TRBJ1-1, the full variable domain reads GAGVSQSPRYKVAKRGQDVALRCDPISGHVSLFWYQQALGQGPEFLTYFQNEAQLDKSGLPSDRFFAERPEGSVSTLKIQRTQQEDSAVYLCASSPIGPTGGAFFGQGTRLTVV.

The table lists this clonotype with many counts. The chain employs TRBV7-2 and TRBJ2-7; 7 nucleotides align to TRBD1. CDR1 is SGHTA and CDR2 is FQGNSA in the germline V gene. V dropped 2 bases and J dropped 6; count of bases not matched to a gene: 10. The CDR3 covers 15 residues. CDR3 coding DNA: TGTGCCAGCAGCTTATCCGGGACAGTCGCCTCCGAGCAGTACTTC. This gives the protein CASSLSGTVASEQYF.

This clonotype was detected once. This may come from a read error, since a much larger clone is one base off. The chain links TRBV7-2 to TRBJ2-3, with 10 bases aligning to TRBD2. J gave up 6 bases and V 9 bases, and 12 bases lay outside the gene matches. In germline, CDR1 is SGHTA, CDR2 FQGNSA. CDR3 length: 15 amino acids. Written as DNA, the CDR3 is TGTGCCAGAAGCAAGCGGGAGGGACCTCCTGATACGCAGTATTTT. Encoded protein: CARSKREGPPDTQYF.

This clonotype was observed a handful of times. The chain joins TRBV19 to TRBJ2-6; TRBD1 agrees at 9 bases. V shed 10 bases, J shed 0 bases, and the junction held 7 bases outside the gene matches. Germline V CDR1 and CDR2: LNHDA, SQIVND (reference sequence). CDR3 size: 16 residues. DNA of the CDR3: TGTGCCACCACGACAGGGGGTTTCTCTGGGGCCAACGTCCTGACTTTC. It is translated as CATTTGGFSGANVLTF.

The chain employs TRBV7-3 and TRBJ2-5; a possible D gene is TRBD2 (5 bases). Trimming removed 6 bases at V and 2 bases at J, with 13 bases between. CDR3 size: 14 residues. In germline, CDR1 is SGHTA, CDR2 FQGTGA. The CDR3 region is CASRFGLIQETQYF. In nucleotides, the CDR3 is TGTGCCAGCAGATTCGGACTGATTCAAGAGACCCAGTACTTC.

The chain links TRBV6-6 to TRBJ2-3, with a tentative D call TRBD2 (7 bases). CDR1 is MNHNY, CDR2 SVGAGI, per germline (reference sequence). Trimming removed 6 bases at V and 4 bases at J, with 14 bases between. The CDR3 loop spans 14 amino acids. The CDR3 bases are TGTGCCAGCAGAAGAGGGGGGAGGGCAGATACGCAGTATTTT. It codes for CASRRGGRADTQYF.

This clonotype was detected many times. The chain is built from TRBV11-3 and TRBJ2-3, with D perhaps matching TRBD1 or TRBD2 (6 bases each). The CDR3 contains 16 residues. The germline gives CDR1 SGHNT, CDR2 YENEEA. The V and J ends lost 2 bases and 3 bases respectively, with 15 bases between them. The CDR3 DNA sequence: TGTGCCAGCAGCTTAAGCTGGGGGGCGATTACAGATACGCAGTATTTT. It specifies CASSLSWGAITDTQYF.

In this sample, this clonotype turned up a few times. The chain is built from TRBV12-5 and TRBJ2-2; tentatively, D is TRBD1 (6 bases). V dropped 0 bases and J dropped 1 base, with 9 bases sitting between them. CDR1 is LGHNT and CDR2 is FRNRAP in the germline V gene. The CDR3 has 16 amino acids. As DNA, the CDR3 is TGTGCTAGTGGTTTGGTTGTGACAGGGAACACCGGGGAGCTGTTTTTT. This sequence encodes CASGLVVTGNTGELFF.

This clonotype was found many times. This chain joins TRBV28 and TRBJ2-3; TRBD2 aligns across 7 bases. V shed 6 bases, J shed 0 bases, and the junction held 3 bases outside the gene matches. CDR3 length: 14 amino acids. Germline loops: CDR1 MDHEN, CDR2 SYDVKM. The CDR3 sequence: CASSLAGSTDTQYF. CDR3 sequence (DNA): TGTGCCAGCAGCTTAGCGGGCAGCACAGATACGCAGTATTTT.

This clonotype was observed a few times. The genes are TRBV30 and TRBJ2-1; 7 nucleotides match TRBD1. CDR1 and CDR2 from the germline V gene are GTSNPN and SVGIG (reference sequence). The CDR3 has 13 amino acids. V gave up 4 bases and J gave up 3 bases; unmatched junction bases: 3. CDR3 DNA: TGTGCCTGGACGTGGGACAGCTACAATGAGCAGTTCTTC. Translated: CAWTWDSYNEQFF. The whole variable domain, filled in from reference TRBV30 and TRBJ2-1, reads SQTIHQWPATLVQPVGSPLSLECTVEGTSNPNLYWYRQAAGRGLQLLFYSVGIGQISSEVPQNLSASRPQDRQFILSSKKLLLSDSGFYLCAWTWDSYNEQFFGPGTRLTVL.

The chain recombines TRBV7-6 with TRBJ2-1, with 16 bases matching TRBD2. The V gene end was trimmed by 4 bases and the J gene end by 0 bases; junction bases not matched to a gene: 12. The germline V gene encodes CDR1 SGHVS and CDR2 FNYEAQ. The CDR3 is made up of 21 amino acids. The CDR3 loop reads CASSYPEAGLAGGSSYNEQFF. As DNA, the CDR3 is TGTGCCAGCAGCTACCCCGAGGCGGGACTAGCGGGAGGGAGCTCCTACAATGAGCAGTTCTTC.